Below are 17 T cell receptor beta chains sequenced from a single sample in a study of blood T cell repertoires in COVID-19. Sequencing was performed with immunoSEQ multiplex PCR; in TCRdb, only in-frame clones are kept and a portion is missing. The table lists 270,000 or so clones, just under 90% of them singletons. Sequencing input: peripheral blood. The source is a woman aged 30 to 39 with COVID-19, enrolled during active disease.

A note on this clone: Additional DNA sequences in this sample encode the identical CDR3. This chain joins TRBV2 and TRBJ1-2; 11 nucleotides align to TRBD1. This CDR3 has 14 amino acids. The germline CDR1 and CDR2 sequences are SNHLY and FYNNEI. The trim removed 6 bases at V and 2 bases at J, leaving 2 bases unmatched. CDR3 sequence: CASSGQGANYGYTF. The CDR3 DNA is TGTGCCAGCAGCGGACAGGGGGCGAACTATGGCTACACCTTC.

The chain combines TRBV5-1 with TRBJ1-2, with D perhaps TRBD1 (6 bases). Germline V gene data show CDR1 as SGHRS and CDR2 as YFSETQ. The CDR3 totals 15 residues. V shed 3 bases and J shed 7 bases, with 19 bases lying between them. The CDR3 DNA reads as TGCGCCAGCAGCTCCCGGGGTAGGGGGATCAGTGGCTACACCTTC. Translated: CASSSRGRGISGYTF.

V and J are TRBV3-1 (or the pseudogene TRBV3-2) and TRBJ1-2; the D gene is possibly TRBD1 (6 bases). Looked up from germline, CDR1 is LGHDT and CDR2 is YNNKEL (reference sequence). V was shortened by 3 bases and J by 8 bases, with 16 bases between the two germline ends. The CDR3 has 14 residues. CDR3: CASSHRNFRGGYTF. The CDR3 DNA reads TGTGCCAGCAGCCATCGGAACTTCAGGGGCGGCTACACCTTC.

The chain carries TRBV18 and TRBJ1-5; D is undetermined. The CDR3 sequence is 14 residues long. The V end was cut by 6 bases, the J end by 2 bases, with 11 bases between. Per the germline V gene, CDR1 is KGHSH and CDR2 is LQKENI. The CDR3 DNA reads TGTGCCAGCTCGCGTGACTTCGGCAATCAGCCCCAGCATTTT. Amino acids: CASSRDFGNQPQHF.

The J gene is TRBJ1-1, the V gene TRBV12-3 or TRBV12-4; a weak D match, TRBD1 (6 bases). The CDR3 loop spans 13 amino acids. With 8 bases removed from V and 5 bases from J, the gap between germline ends came to 15 bases. The CDR3 DNA reads as TGTGCCAGCGGAACTAACAGGGAAACTGAAGCTTTCTTT. The encoded protein is CASGTNRETEAFF.

The rearrangement uses TRBV27 and TRBJ2-7; perhaps TRBD2 as D (5 bases). Deletions cut 0 bases from V and 4 bases from J, with 16 bases between. This CDR3 contains 16 residues. Germline loops: CDR1 MNHEY, CDR2 SMNVEV (reference sequence). CDR3 DNA sequence: TGTGCCAGCAGTTTATCCCTGTTAAGGCCGGGGTACGAGCAGTACTTC. It is translated as CASSLSLLRPGYEQYF.

This chain connects TRBV18 to TRBJ1-5, with TRBD1 matching 8 bases. Unmatched junction bases numbered 8, after V lost 2 bases and J lost 5 bases. From germline, CDR1 is KGHSH and CDR2 LQKENI. The CDR3 is 16 amino acids. The CDR3 reads CASSPTGTGFDQPQHF. In DNA, the CDR3 is TGTGCCAGCTCACCAACCGGGACAGGTTTTGATCAGCCCCAGCATTTT.

This clone was counted between two and nine times. V gene TRBV2 combines with J gene TRBJ1-2, with TRBD1 matching over 8 bases. V trimming: 3 bases; J trimming: 7 bases; junction bases outside the gene matches: 7. The CDR3 extends over 14 amino acids. CDR1 SNHLY and CDR2 FYNNEI come from the germline V gene. The CDR3 loop reads CASSDGQGVGGYTF. As DNA, the CDR3 is TGTGCCAGCAGTGACGGACAGGGTGTTGGTGGCTACACCTTC. Based on the CDR3 plus reference TRBV2 and TRBJ1-2, the full variable domain is EPEVTQTPSHQVTQMGQEVILRCVPISNHLYFYWYRQILGQKVEFLVSFYNNEISEKSEIFDDQFSVERPDGSNFTLKIRSTKLEDSAMYFCASSDGQGVGGYTFGSGTRLTVV.

The chain employs TRBV11-2 and TRBJ2-5; D gene uncertain. The CDR3 has 14 residues. Germline V CDR1 and CDR2: SGHAT, FQNNGV. Trimming took 8 bases from V and 2 from J, leaving 15 bases between them. The CDR3 DNA reads TGTGCCAGCCAGCCGATTGGGCTACAAGAGACCCAGTACTTC. Residues: CASQPIGLQETQYF.

The J gene is TRBJ2-5, the V gene TRBV4-1; 9 positions match TRBD1. With 1 base clipped from V and 3 bases from J, the junction kept 12 bases outside the gene matches. CDR1 is MGHRA and CDR2 is YSYEKL in the germline V gene. The CDR3 runs to 18 residues. The DNA for the CDR3 is TGCGCCAGCAGCCAAGCCTACACGGGACAGGGAATAAAAGAGACCCAGTACTTC. Translated: CASSQAYTGQGIKETQYF.

This clone was detected once. The V and J genes are TRBV11-3 and TRBJ1-1, with 7 bases lining up with TRBD1. V was clipped by 5 bases and J by 8 bases; unmatched bases: 8. The CDR3 is 13 residues long. CDR1 is SGHNT, CDR2 YENEEA, per germline. CDR3 coding DNA: TGTGCCAGCAGCGAGACAGGGCGTAGAGAAGCTTTCTTT. It translates to CASSETGRREAFF. The full variable domain, in which reference TRBV11-3 and TRBJ1-1 provide the parts outside the CDR3, is EAGVVQSPRYKIIEKKQPVAFWCNPISGHNTLYWYLQNLGQGPELLIRYENEEAVDDSQLPKDRFSAERLKGVDSTLKIQPAELGDSAVYLCASSETGRREAFFGQGTRLTVV.

The chain is built from TRBV6-1 and TRBJ2-1; 14 bases map to TRBD2. The ends lost 4 bases at V and 7 bases at J; junction bases unmatched: 9. This CDR3 is built from 17 residues. Germline V gene sequence: CDR1 MNHNS, CDR2 SASEGT. In nucleotides, the CDR3 is TGTGCCAGCAGTGGGCCGACTAGCGGGGGGGCAGGTAATGAGCAGTTCTTC. It yields the protein CASSGPTSGGAGNEQFF.

The rearrangement links TRBV23-1 to TRBJ2-7; 7 bases align to TRBD2. TRBV23-1 qualifies as an ORF whose function is uncertain. J gave up 1 base and V 4 bases, and 16 bases lay outside the gene matches. The CDR3 has 18 amino acids. The DNA for the CDR3 is TGCGCCAGCAGTCGGGACTCCTTCGAGCGGGGAGAATCCTACGAGCAGTACTTC. It is translated as CASSRDSFERGESYEQYF.

This chain uses TRBV3-1 (or the pseudogene TRBV3-2) with TRBJ2-5, with TRBD2 matching over 12 bases. Germline V gene lookup returns CDR1 LGHDT and CDR2 YNNKEL (reference sequence). After removal of 3 bases from V and 9 bases from J, the junction contained 5 bases not matched to a gene. This CDR3 is built from 14 residues. The CDR3 nucleotides read TGTGCCAGCAGCCAGCCCACTAGCGGGGGGCCCCAGTACTTC. Protein product: CASSQPTSGGPQYF.

The rearrangement links TRBV5-6 to TRBJ2-7, with 7 bases that match TRBD1. V lost 2 bases to trimming and J lost 5 bases; unmatched junction nucleotides: 10. The CDR3 loop spans 15 amino acids. CDR1 is SGHDT, CDR2 YYEEEE, per germline. CDR3: CASSFKGANLHEQYF. CDR3 DNA: TGTGCCAGCAGCTTCAAGGGGGCGAATCTCCACGAGCAGTACTTC. Using reference TRBV5-6 and TRBJ2-7 for the parts outside the CDR3, the full variable domain is DAGVTQSPTHLIKTRGQQVTLRCSPKSGHDTVSWYQQALGQGPQFIFQYYEEEERQRGNFPDRFSGHQFPNYSSELNVNALLLGDSALYLCASSFKGANLHEQYFGPGTRLTVT.

Only one count was recorded for this clone. The chain employs TRBV6-2 or TRBV6-3 and TRBJ2-5, with 13 bases aligning to TRBD2. Trimming cost V 4 bases and J 1 base; bases outside gene matches: 9. The CDR3 runs to 18 residues. CDR1 is MNHEY and CDR2 is SVGEGT in the germline V gene. The CDR3, as DNA: TGTGCCAGCAGTTTCCGACTAGCGGGGGGCTCCTTCCAAGAGACCCAGTACTTC. Residues: CASSFRLAGGSFQETQYF.

This clone occurred once. J is TRBJ1-5 and V is TRBV5-1, with a possible D match to TRBD1 (5 bases). The CDR3 is made up of 15 amino acids. CDR1 is SGHRS and CDR2 is YFSETQ in the germline V gene. V was trimmed by 4 bases and J by 5 bases, leaving 16 bases between them. Here the CDR3 reads CASSPAGQPYQPQHF. Here the CDR3 DNA reads TGCGCCAGCAGCCCCGCTGGACAACCTTATCAGCCCCAGCATTTT.